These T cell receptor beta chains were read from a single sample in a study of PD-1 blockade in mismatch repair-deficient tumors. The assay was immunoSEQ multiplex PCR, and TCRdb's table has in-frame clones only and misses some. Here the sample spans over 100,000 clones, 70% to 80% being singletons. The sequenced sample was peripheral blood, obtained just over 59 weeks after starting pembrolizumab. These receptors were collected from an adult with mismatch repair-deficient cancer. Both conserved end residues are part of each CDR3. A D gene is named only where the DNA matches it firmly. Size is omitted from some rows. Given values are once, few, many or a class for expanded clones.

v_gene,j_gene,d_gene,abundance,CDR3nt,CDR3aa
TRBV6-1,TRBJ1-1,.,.,TGTGCCAGCAGTGTGGAGAGGCTGAACACTGAAGCTTTCTTT,CASSVERLNTEAFF
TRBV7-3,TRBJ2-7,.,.,TGTGCCAGCAGCAAACAGCCGGGACCCCAGTACGAGCAGTACTTC,CASSKQPGPQYEQYF
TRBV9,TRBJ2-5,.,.,TGTGCCAGCAGCGGTGTCGTTGGGTTAGGTGAGACCCAGTACTTC,CASSGVVGLGETQYF
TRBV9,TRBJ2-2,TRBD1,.,TGTGCCAGCAGCGCACGACAGGGGGCTTTTAACACCGGGGAGCTGTTTTTT,CASSARQGAFNTGELFF
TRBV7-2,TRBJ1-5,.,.,TGTGCCAGCAGTCCCTATAGGGGAAGCAATCAGCCCCAGCATTTT,CASSPYRGSNQPQHF
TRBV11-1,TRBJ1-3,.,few,TGTGCCAGCAGCTCGACGTGGAGGGGCGGGGACACCATATATTTT,CASSSTWRGGDTIYF
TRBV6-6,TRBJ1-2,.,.,TGTGCCAGCAGTTACAAGGGAGACTATGGCTACACCTTC,CASSYKGDYGYTF
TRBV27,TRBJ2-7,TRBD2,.,TGTGCCAGCAGTTTAGCGGGAGGAACCTACTACGAGCAGTACTTC,CASSLAGGTYYEQYF
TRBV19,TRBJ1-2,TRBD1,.,TGTGCCAGTAGTACGGGGGACAGGGGGGTATATGGCTACACCTTC,CASSTGDRGVYGYTF
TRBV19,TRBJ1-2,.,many,TGTGCCAGTAGTGAGAGAGACAGTCTTTCTGGCTACACCTTC,CASSERDSLSGYTF
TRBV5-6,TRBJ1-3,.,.,TGTGCCAGCAGTCTAAGAGGGACGTGGAGGTCCGGAAACACCATATATTTT,CASSLRGTWRSGNTIYF
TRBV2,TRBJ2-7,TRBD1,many,TGTGCCAGCAGTGATAACAGGGGGTACGAGCAGTACTTC,CASSDNRGYEQYF
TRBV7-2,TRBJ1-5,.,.,TGTGCCAGCAGCATTAGGGCGAATCAGCCCCAGCATTTT,CASSIRANQPQHF
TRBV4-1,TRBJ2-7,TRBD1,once,TGCGCCAGCAGCCAAGAAGACAGGGCCTACGAGCAGTACTTC,CASSQEDRAYEQYF
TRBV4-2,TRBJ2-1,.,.,TGTGCCAGCAGCCCGGTCGGGTCACAATGGGAGCAGTTCTTC,CASSPVGSQWEQFF
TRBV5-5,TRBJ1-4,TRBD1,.,TGTGCCAGCAGCTTGCGCGGGACAGGGGTTGAAAAACTGTTTTTT,CASSLRGTGVEKLFF
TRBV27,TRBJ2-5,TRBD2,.,TGTGCCAGCAGCCGACCGACTAGCTGGGAGACCCAGTACTTC,CASSRPTSWETQYF
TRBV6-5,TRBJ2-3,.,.,TGTGCCAGCATCAGAGATACGCAGTATTTT,CASIRDTQYF
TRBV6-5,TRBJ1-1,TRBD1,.,TGTGCCAGCAGTTACGGGCCCGGGACAGGGAATCTAGCTTTCTTT,CASSYGPGTGNLAFF
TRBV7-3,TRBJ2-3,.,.,TGTGCCAGCAGCTTATACCCAGGGGGGCTCACAGATACGCAGTATTTT,CASSLYPGGLTDTQYF
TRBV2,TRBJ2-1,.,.,TGTGCCAGCAGTGAATTAATCGGCTCCTACAATGAGCAGTTCTTC,CASSELIGSYNEQFF
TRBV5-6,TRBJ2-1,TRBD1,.,TGTGCCAGCAGCCTCAACAGGGGCATAGCATACAATGAGCAGTTCTTC,CASSLNRGIAYNEQFF
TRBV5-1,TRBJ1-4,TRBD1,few,TGCGCCAGCAGCTTTGGGACAGCTGCAGAGGGGGGAAAACTGTTTTTT,CASSFGTAAEGGKLFF
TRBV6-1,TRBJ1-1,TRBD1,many,TGTGCCAGCAGTGAACAACGGGACAGGATTTACGCTGAAGCTTTCTTT,CASSEQRDRIYAEAFF
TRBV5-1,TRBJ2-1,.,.,TGCGCCAGCAGCTTGGTTCAGGTGAGCTCCTACAATGAGCAGTTCTTC,CASSLVQVSSYNEQFF
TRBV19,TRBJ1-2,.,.,TGTGCCAGTAGTATTGACGACAGCGCTAACTATGGCTACACCTTC,CASSIDDSANYGYTF
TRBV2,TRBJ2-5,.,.,TGTGCCAGCAGTGTCGGACATCTCCTCCAAGAGACCCAGTACTTC,CASSVGHLLQETQYF
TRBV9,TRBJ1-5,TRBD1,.,TGTGCCAGCAGCGTGGGGGACAGGGGTATGCACCATCCTTTTAGCAATCAGCCCCAGCATTTT,CASSVGDRGMHHPFSNQPQHF
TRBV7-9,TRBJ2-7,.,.,TGTGCCAGCAGCTTAGGACAGAGGGAGCAGTACTTC,CASSLGQREQYF
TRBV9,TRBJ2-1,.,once,TGTGCCAGCAGCGTAGCTACCCGAAGCTCCTACAATGAGCAGTTCTTC,CASSVATRSSYNEQFF
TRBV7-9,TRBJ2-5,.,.,TGTGCCAGCAGCGCCGACGGGGGTGAAGAGACCCAGTACTTC,CASSADGGEETQYF
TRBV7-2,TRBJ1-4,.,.,TGTGCCAGCAGCTTAGCATTCGGAGGTGGTGAAAAACTGTTTTTT,CASSLAFGGGEKLFF
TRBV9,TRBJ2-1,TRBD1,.,TGTGCCAGCAGCGTAGAGGGACAGGGCGGGCAGTTCTTC,CASSVEGQGGQFF
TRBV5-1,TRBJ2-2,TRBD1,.,TGCGCCAGCAGCTTACGACAGGGGTTCGACACCGGGGAGCTGTTTTTT,CASSLRQGFDTGELFF
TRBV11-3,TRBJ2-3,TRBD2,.,TGTGCCAGCAGCTTAGAACGAGCGGGAGTAGATACGCAGTATTTT,CASSLERAGVDTQYF
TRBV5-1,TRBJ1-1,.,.,TGCGCCAGCAGCTTGGAAACGGGAATATACACTGAAGCTTTCTTT,CASSLETGIYTEAFF
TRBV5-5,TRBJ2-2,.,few,TGTGCCAGCAGCTTGGCACTTGGAGGGCCCGGGGAGCTGTTTTTT,CASSLALGGPGELFF
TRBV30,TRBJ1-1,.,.,TGTGCCTGGAGTAGAGCGAACACTGAAGCTTTCTTT,CAWSRANTEAFF
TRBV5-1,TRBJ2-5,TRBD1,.,TGCGCCAGCAGCAACCGGGACAGGGGTCTTAACCAAGAGACCCAGTACTTC,CASSNRDRGLNQETQYF
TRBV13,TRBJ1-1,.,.,TGTGCCAGCAGCTTAGGCTGGTTTAGAGGGAACACTGAAGCTTTCTTT,CASSLGWFRGNTEAFF
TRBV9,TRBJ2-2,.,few,TGTGCCAGCAGCGCCGACTGGAACACCGGGGAGCTGTTTTTT,CASSADWNTGELFF
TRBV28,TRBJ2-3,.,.,TGTGCCAGACCAAGCGGTAGCACAGATACGCAGTATTTT,CARPSGSTDTQYF
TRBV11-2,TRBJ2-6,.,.,TGTGCCAGCACCGCCTACGGACCCGACTCTGGGGCCAACGTCCTGACTTTC,CASTAYGPDSGANVLTF
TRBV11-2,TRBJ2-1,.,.,TGTGCCAGCAGCTTATCTTCAGGGAACAATGAGCAGTTCTTC,CASSLSSGNNEQFF
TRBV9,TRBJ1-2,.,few,TGTGCCAGCAGCGGATCACAGGGTCTGAGCGGCTACACCTTC,CASSGSQGLSGYTF
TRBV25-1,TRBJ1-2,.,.,TGTGCCAGCAGCGAAGGACCGAGAGGCTACACCTTC,CASSEGPRGYTF
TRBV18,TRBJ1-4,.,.,TGTGCCAGCTCTACGAGCCCCGCGGAAAAACTGTTTTTT,CASSTSPAEKLFF
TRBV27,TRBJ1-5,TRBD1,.,TGTGCCAGCAGGTACGGGACAGATAATCAGCCCCAGCATTTT,CASRYGTDNQPQHF
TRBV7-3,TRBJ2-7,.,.,TGTGCCAGCAGCTTATCGGCGGGGAGCTCCTACGAGCAGTACTTC,CASSLSAGSSYEQYF
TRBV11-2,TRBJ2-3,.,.,TGTGCCAGCAGCTTAGGGGGGCCTGATACGCAGTATTTT,CASSLGGPDTQYF